This TCR beta chain came from a study of cytomegalovirus exposure and HLA in healthy donors. 13 Jbeta primers and 60 Vbeta primers were used for the PCR. The assay was immunoSEQ multiplex PCR, and TCRdb's table has in-frame clones only and misses some. This sample has about 95,000 clones, with around 73% found just once. CDR3 size: 12 residues. The germline CDR1 and CDR2 sequences are LNHDA and SQIVND (reference sequence). V lost 10 bases to trimming and J lost 4 bases; unmatched junction nucleotides: 2. The TCR sequence derives from a woman aged 40 to 50 in good health and CMV-seropositive. The chain couples TRBV19 to TRBJ2-5, with 11 bases lining up with TRBD2. The material sequenced was PBMCs. CDR3 protein: CATGLAGETQYF. In nucleotides, the CDR3 is TGTGCCACCGGACTAGCGGGAGAGACCCAGTACTTC.